These 5 T cell receptor beta chains originate from one sample sequenced in a study of low-dose radiotherapy and immunotherapy resistance in tumors. First-strand cDNA used TRAV- and TRBV-specific primers, covering alpha and beta chains. With a constant-region primer and a V-primer adapter, TCRs were subjected to roughly 18 PCR cycles of amplification. Via MiXCR, TCRdb re-called the reads, giving one row per CDR3 protein. The data contain roughly 95,000 distinct CDR3 sequences, 20% to 25% of them seen just once; the ten biggest clones take up about 13%. Indicated time point: after trial treatment. Treatment meaning: LDRT plus nivolumab, ipilimumab, low-dose cyclophosphamide and aspirin (RACIN trial). The specimen was PBMCs, collected after low-dose radiotherapy plus immunotherapy. The source is a female donor with ovarian cancer.

This clonotype appeared many times. The chain employs TRBV30 and TRBJ1-4; D gene ambiguous. CDR1 and CDR2 (germline): GTSNPN, SVGIG (reference sequence). The CDR3 has 11 residues. V was trimmed by 0 bases and J by 8 bases, leaving 4 bases between them. The DNA of the CDR3 is TGTGCCTGGAGTGTACGGGAAAAACTGTTTTTT. Residues: CAWSVREKLFF.

The table lists this clonotype with many counts. The chain is built from TRBV11-2 and TRBJ1-3; no clear D gene. CDR1 and CDR2 (germline): SGHAT, FQNNGV. This CDR3 region has 14 residues. Between the trimmed V and J ends, which lost 5 bases and 6 bases, there was a span of 14 bases. As DNA, the CDR3 is TGTGCCAGCAGCCCTACAGTCATCGAAAACACCATATATTTT. It encodes CASSPTVIENTIYF. Looking up the rest from reference TRBV11-2 and TRBJ1-3 gives the full variable domain: EAGVAQSPRYKIIEKRQSVAFWCNPISGHATLYWYQQILGQGPKLLIQFQNNGVVDDSQLPKDRFSAERLKGVDSTLKIQPAKLEDSAVYLCASSPTVIENTIYFGEGSWLTVV.

This chain joins TRBV20-1 and TRBJ2-2; the match to TRBD2 covers 11 bases. The germline V gene has CDR1 DFQATT and CDR2 SNEGSKA (reference sequence). The V gene end was trimmed by 3 bases and the J gene end by 0 bases; junction bases not matched to a gene: 6. This CDR3 has 17 residues. In DNA, the CDR3 is TGCAGTGCTAGTACTAGCGGGGGACTTACGAACACCGGGGAGCTGTTTTTT. Its protein is CSASTSGGLTNTGELFF.

In this sample, this clonotype turned up many times. The CDR3 loop is CASSLTGRVEAFF. In DNA form, the CDR3 reads TGTGCCAGCAGTTTGACGGGTCGCGTAGAAGCTTTCTTT. V gene TRBV12-3 or TRBV12-4 combines with J gene TRBJ1-1; no definite D call. The CDR3 length is 13 residues. Trimming stripped 3 bases from V and 8 bases from J, with 13 bases between.

This chain links TRBV28 with TRBJ1-2, with 7 bases fitting TRBD1. V was clipped by 6 bases and J by 4 bases; unmatched bases: 5. The CDR3 consists of 13 residues. CDR1 and CDR2 (germline): MDHEN, SYDVKM. In DNA form, the CDR3 reads TGTGCCAGCAGGTCGGACAGGATCTATGGCTACACCTTC. It is translated as CASRSDRIYGYTF.